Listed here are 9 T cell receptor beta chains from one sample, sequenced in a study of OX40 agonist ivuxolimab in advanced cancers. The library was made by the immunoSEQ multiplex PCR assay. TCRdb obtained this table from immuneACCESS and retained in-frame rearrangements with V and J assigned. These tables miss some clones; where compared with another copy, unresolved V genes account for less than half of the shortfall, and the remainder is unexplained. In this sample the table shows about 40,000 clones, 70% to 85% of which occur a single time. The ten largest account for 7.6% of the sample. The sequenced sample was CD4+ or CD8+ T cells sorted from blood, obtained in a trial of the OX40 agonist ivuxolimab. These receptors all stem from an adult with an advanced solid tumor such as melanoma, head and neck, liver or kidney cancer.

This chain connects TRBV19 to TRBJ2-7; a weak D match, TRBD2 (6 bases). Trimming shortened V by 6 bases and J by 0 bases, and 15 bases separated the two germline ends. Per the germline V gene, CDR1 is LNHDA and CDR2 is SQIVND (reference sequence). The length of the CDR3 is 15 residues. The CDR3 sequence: CASSDGGRSSYEQYF. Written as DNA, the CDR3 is TGTGCCAGTAGCGACGGGGGTCGCAGCTCCTACGAGCAGTACTTC.

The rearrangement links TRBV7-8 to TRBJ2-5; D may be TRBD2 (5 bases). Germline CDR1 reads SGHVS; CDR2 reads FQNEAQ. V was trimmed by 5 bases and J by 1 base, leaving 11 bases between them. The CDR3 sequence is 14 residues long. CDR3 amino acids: CASSKRTAQETQYF. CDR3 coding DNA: TGTGCCAGCAGCAAGCGGACTGCCCAAGAGACCCAGTACTTC.

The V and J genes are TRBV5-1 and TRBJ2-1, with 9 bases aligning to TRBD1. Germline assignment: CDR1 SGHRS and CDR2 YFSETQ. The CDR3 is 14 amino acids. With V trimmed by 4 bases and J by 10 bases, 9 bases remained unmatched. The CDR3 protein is CASSPWTGEDEQFF. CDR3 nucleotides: TGCGCCAGCAGCCCCTGGACAGGGGAAGACGAGCAGTTCTTC.

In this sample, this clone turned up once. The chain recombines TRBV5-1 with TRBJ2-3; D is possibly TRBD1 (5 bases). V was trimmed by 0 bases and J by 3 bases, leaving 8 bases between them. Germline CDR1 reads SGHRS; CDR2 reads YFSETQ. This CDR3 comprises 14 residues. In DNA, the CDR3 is TGCGCCAGCAGCTTGGCGCAGGGTACAGATACGCAGTATTTT. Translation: CASSLAQGTDTQYF.

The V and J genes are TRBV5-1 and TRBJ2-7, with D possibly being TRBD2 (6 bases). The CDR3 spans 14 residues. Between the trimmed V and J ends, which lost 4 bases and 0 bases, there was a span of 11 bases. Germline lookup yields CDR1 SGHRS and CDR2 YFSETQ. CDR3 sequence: CASSTDGSSYEQYF. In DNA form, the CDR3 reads TGCGCCAGCAGCACGGACGGGAGCTCCTACGAGCAGTACTTC.

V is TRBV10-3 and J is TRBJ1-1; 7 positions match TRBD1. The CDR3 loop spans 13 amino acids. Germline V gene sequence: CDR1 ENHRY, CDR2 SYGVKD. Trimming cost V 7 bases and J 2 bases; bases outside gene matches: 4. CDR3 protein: CAIKGQVNTEAFF. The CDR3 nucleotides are TGTGCCATCAAAGGACAGGTAAACACTGAAGCTTTCTTT.

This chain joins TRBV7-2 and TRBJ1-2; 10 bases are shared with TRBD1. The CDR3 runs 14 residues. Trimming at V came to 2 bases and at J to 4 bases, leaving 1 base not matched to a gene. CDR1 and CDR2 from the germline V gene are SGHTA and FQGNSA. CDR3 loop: CASSLWTGGYGYTF. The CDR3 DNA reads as TGTGCCAGCAGCTTATGGACAGGGGGCTATGGCTACACCTTC.

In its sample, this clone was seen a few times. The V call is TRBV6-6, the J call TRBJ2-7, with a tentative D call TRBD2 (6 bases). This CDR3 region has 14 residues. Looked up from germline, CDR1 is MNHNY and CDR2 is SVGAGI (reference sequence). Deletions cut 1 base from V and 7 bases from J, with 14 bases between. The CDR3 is CASSYWTGAKEQYF. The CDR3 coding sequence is TGTGCCAGCAGTTACTGGACGGGAGCCAAAGAGCAGTACTTC.

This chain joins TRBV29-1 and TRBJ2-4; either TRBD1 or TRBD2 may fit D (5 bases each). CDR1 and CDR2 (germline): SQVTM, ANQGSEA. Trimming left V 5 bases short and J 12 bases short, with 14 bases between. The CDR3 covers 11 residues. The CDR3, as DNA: TGCAGCGTTCGTTTCGGGGACGATCAGTACTTC. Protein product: CSVRFGDDQYF. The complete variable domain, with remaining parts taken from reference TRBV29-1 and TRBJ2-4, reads SAVISQKPSRDICQRGTSLTIQCQVDSQVTMMFWYRQQPGQSLTLIATANQGSEATYESGFVIDKFPISRPNLTFSTLTVSNMSPEDSSIYLCSVRFGDDQYFGAGTRLSVL.